The TCR beta chain described here comes from a study of PD-L1 blockade in urothelial cancer. Germline CDR1 and CDR2: MGHDK and SYGVNS. The J segment lost 2 bases and the V segment lost 1 base, leaving 7 bases of the junction unmatched. There are 17 residues in the CDR3. Here immunoSEQ multiplex PCR was the method, and the copy in TCRdb shows in-frame clones only, minus some. The table lists approximately 100,000 clones, about 90% of them singletons. The chain links TRBV25-1 to TRBJ2-3; 9 nucleotides align to TRBD2. This clonotype was obtained from a woman older than 75 with urothelial cancer. The sequenced sample was PBMCs, obtained around atezolizumab (anti-PD-L1) treatment. In nucleotides, the CDR3 is TGTGCCAGCAGTGAATCTGGCGCTAGCGGGACCACAGATACGCAGTATTTT. It is translated as CASSESGASGTTDTQYF.